The 21 T cell receptor beta chains below all came from one sample that was sequenced in a study of shared clonotypes between healthy human individuals. Here immunoSEQ multiplex PCR was the method, and the copy in TCRdb shows in-frame clones only, minus some. The sample holds approximately 600,000 clones, roughly 95% seen once. Naive CD8 cells lacked CD45RO and underwent positive selection for CCR7, leaving out terminally differentiated effector memory CD45RA+ cells. The sample comprised naive CD8+ T cells sorted from blood. These receptors were taken from a woman in her 30s in good health.

The chain is built from TRBV5-5 and TRBJ1-1; no firm D call. V was trimmed by 2 bases and J by 1 base, leaving 6 bases between them. The CDR3 runs 13 residues. CDR1 and CDR2 (germline): SGHKS, YYEKEE (reference sequence). The CDR3 DNA reads TGTGCCAGCAGCTTATGGACGAACACTGAAGCTTTCTTT. This sequence encodes CASSLWTNTEAFF.

The rearrangement joins TRBV7-9 to TRBJ1-4; a weak D match, TRBD1 (5 bases). Germline CDR1 and CDR2: SEHNR and FQNEAQ (reference sequence). V shed 5 bases and J shed 8 bases, with 21 bases lying between them. This CDR3 is built from 16 residues. The CDR3 region is CASSPPHIGAGEKLFF. CDR3 DNA sequence: TGTGCCAGCAGCCCTCCTCACATCGGGGCAGGGGAAAAACTGTTTTTT.

The V gene is TRBV29-1, the J gene TRBJ1-1, with 7 bases fitting TRBD1. There are 13 residues in the CDR3. V shed 6 bases and J 0 bases; nucleotides not matched to a gene: 4. In germline, CDR1 is SQVTM, CDR2 ANQGSEA. The CDR3, as DNA: TGCAGCGTAGCCGGGACAGTGAACACTGAAGCTTTCTTT. Protein product: CSVAGTVNTEAFF.

CDR3 bases: TGTGCAAGTCGCTTCGTCCAGGGCCCTAGCAATCAGCCCCAGCATTTT. Amino acid sequence: CASRFVQGPSNQPQHF. V usage is TRBV12-2 and J usage is TRBJ1-5; TRBD1 is taken as the D call from the table, unchecked against the DNA. TRBV12-2 constitutes a pseudogene. The CDR3 totals 16 residues.

The chain employs TRBV5-1 and TRBJ2-2; TRBD2 matches 9 bases. Germline V CDR1 and CDR2: SGHRS, YFSETQ. This CDR3 has 16 residues. Losses at the gene ends were 4 bases for V and 6 bases for J; bases not matched to a gene: 10. CDR3 nucleotides: TGCGCCAGCAGCGACGGACTTAGCGGGAGCGCCGGGGAGCTGTTTTTT. Translating it yields CASSDGLSGSAGELFF.

V is TRBV28 and J is TRBJ2-2, with TRBD2 matching 10 bases. The CDR3 sequence is 14 residues long. The V and J ends lost 10 bases and 5 bases, in that order; junction bases with no gene match: 7. From germline, CDR1 is MDHEN and CDR2 SYDVKM. CDR3 sequence: CANRASGSTGELFF. For the CDR3, the DNA is TGTGCCAATAGGGCTAGCGGGAGTACCGGGGAGCTGTTTTTT.

The chain links TRBV4-1 to TRBJ1-1, with D tentatively TRBD1 (5 bases). Germline assignment: CDR1 MGHRA and CDR2 YSYEKL. The CDR3 extends over 13 amino acids. V was pared by 5 bases and J by 3 bases, with 10 bases between. CDR3 protein: CASSAAGDTEAFF. In nucleotides, the CDR3 is TGCGCCAGCAGCGCGGCGGGGGACACTGAAGCTTTCTTT.

As for this clone: Other DNA sequences in the same sample also yield this CDR3. The chain uses TRBV19 and TRBJ2-7; D may be TRBD2 (5 bases). This CDR3 contains 13 residues. Germline V gives CDR1 LNHDA, CDR2 SQIVND (reference sequence). V lost 3 bases and J 2 bases, leaving 8 bases between the germline ends. In DNA, the CDR3 is TGTGCCAGTAGTATTTCCGGGGCCTACGAGCAGTACTTC. This encodes CASSISGAYEQYF.

The chain is built from TRBV5-1 and TRBJ1-1, with a weak D call TRBD1 (5 bases). V was shortened by 4 bases and J by 4 bases, with 14 bases between the two germline ends. CDR1 and CDR2 from the germline V gene are SGHRS and YFSETQ. The CDR3 sequence is 14 residues long. CDR3 in amino acids: CASSPGGDGTEAFF. The CDR3 nucleotides read TGCGCCAGCAGCCCGGGGGGGGATGGCACTGAAGCTTTCTTT.

The V gene is TRBV9, the J gene TRBJ2-5; 7 bases fit TRBD2. The assigned J gene may be wrong: the sequence end matches TRBJ2-7 better. This CDR3 has 14 amino acids. Germline-derived CDR1 and CDR2 are SGDLS and YYNGEE. CDR3 protein: CASSVGGSRNEQYF. The CDR3 DNA sequence: TGTGCCAGCAGCGTAGGCGGGAGTCGCAACGAGCAGTACTTC.

The CDR3 DNA reads as TGTGCCAGCAGCCCCGTCCCCGGGGAGCTGTTTTTT. Residues: CASSPVPGELFF. The J gene is TRBJ2-2, the V gene TRBV7-9; D remains ambiguous. V was cut by 5 bases and J by 6 bases, with 7 bases left in between. Germline V CDR1 and CDR2: SEHNR, FQNEAQ (reference sequence). The CDR3 totals 12 residues. Drawing the rest from reference TRBV7-9 and TRBJ2-2, the complete variable domain is DTGVSQNPRHKITKRGQNVTFRCDPISEHNRLYWYRQTLGQGPEFLTYFQNEAQLEKSRLLSDRFSAERPKGSFSTLEIQRTEQGDSAMYLCASSPVPGELFFGEGSRLTVL.

The V call is TRBV4-1, the J call TRBJ1-2; no firm D call. CDR1 is MGHRA, CDR2 YSYEKL, per germline. Trimming cost V 4 bases and J 0 bases, with 12 bases left between them. CDR3 length equals 15 residues. The CDR3 DNA reads as TGCGCCAGCAGCCCCTCAGTCAGAGCTAACTATGGCTACACCTTC. It specifies CASSPSVRANYGYTF.

This clone has a single count. This chain links TRBV28 with TRBJ2-7; 8 bases are shared with TRBD2. CDR1 is MDHEN, CDR2 SYDVKM, per germline. The CDR3 loop spans 14 amino acids. Unmatched junction bases numbered 13, after V lost 8 bases and J lost 7 bases. In nucleotides, the CDR3 is TGTGCCAGCTATGCGAGCGGGAGCCAAGAAGAGCAGTACTTC. Amino acids: CASYASGSQEEQYF.

The rearrangement links TRBV9 to TRBJ2-1, with D hard to call. Germline V gene lookup returns CDR1 SGDLS and CDR2 YYNGEE. Trimming took off 5 bases at V and 8 bases at J, with 20 bases between the two ends. This CDR3 spans 15 amino acids. CDR3 nucleotide sequence: TGTGCCAGCAGGAGAGGCGGACGACGCACGGATGAGCAGTTCTTC. Translated: CASRRGGRRTDEQFF.

This chain joins TRBV28 and TRBJ2-7; possibly TRBD2 for D (5 bases). The germline CDR1 and CDR2 sequences are MDHEN and SYDVKM. The V and J ends lost 5 bases and 3 bases respectively, with 14 bases between them. The CDR3 covers 14 residues. DNA for the CDR3: TGTGCCAGCAGTCGGGGAGTTTTGCACTACGAGCAGTACTTC. Encoded protein: CASSRGVLHYEQYF.

The chain has TRBV15 and TRBJ1-1; TRBD1 might be the D (5 bases). V was clipped by 8 bases and J by 7 bases, with 11 bases between them. Germline V CDR1 and CDR2: LNHNV, YYDKDF (reference sequence). The CDR3 runs 11 residues. The CDR3 region is CATDGGSEAFF. The DNA of the CDR3 is TGTGCCACCGATGGGGGTAGTGAAGCTTTCTTT.

This chain joins TRBV7-8 and TRBJ2-3; D not certain. The CDR3 is 11 residues long. Looked up from germline, CDR1 is SGHVS and CDR2 is FQNEAQ. Trimming cost V 4 bases and J 4 bases, with 3 bases left between them. In DNA, the CDR3 is TGTGCCAGCAGCTCCTCAGATACGCAGTATTTT. Protein: CASSSSDTQYF.

The table lists this clone with a count of one. The chain carries TRBV9 and TRBJ2-3; D is undetermined. Germline V CDR1 and CDR2: SGDLS, YYNGEE. The CDR3 has 11 amino acids. V gave up 3 bases and J gave up 9 bases, with 8 bases separating them. The CDR3 nucleotides read TGTGCCAGCAGCGGGGTCGGCACGCAGTATTTT. Its protein is CASSGVGTQYF.

The chain has TRBV15 and TRBJ2-1; 11 bases agree with TRBD2. The V gene end was trimmed by 3 bases and the J gene end by 7 bases; junction bases not matched to a gene: 5. The CDR3 has 15 residues. In germline, CDR1 is LNHNV, CDR2 YYDKDF (reference sequence). CDR3 in DNA: TGTGCCACCAGCAGCCAGGGGACTAGCGGAAATGAGCAGTTCTTC. Amino acids: CATSSQGTSGNEQFF.

This clone was counted a few times. CDR3 residues: CASSSNINSGNTIYF. In DNA, the CDR3 is TGCGCCAGCAGCTCAAACATTAACTCTGGAAACACCATATATTTT. This sequence joins TRBV4-1 and TRBJ1-3; no definite D call. In germline, CDR1 is MGHRA, CDR2 YSYEKL. The ends were cut back, 5 bases at V and 0 bases at J, with 11 bases in the middle. The CDR3 contains 15 residues.

The V gene is TRBV27, the J gene TRBJ2-7, with 9 nucleotides matching TRBD2. Germline trimming cut 8 bases from V and 1 base from J; bases unmatched to any gene: 12. The CDR3 length is 16 residues. Germline V gives CDR1 MNHEY, CDR2 SMNVEV (reference sequence). CDR3 in DNA: TGTGCCAGCGCCTACTCTAGCGGGACGGTGTCCTACGAGCAGTACTTC. This codes for CASAYSSGTVSYEQYF.